These 17 T cell receptor beta chains share one sample of origin, sequenced in a study of shared clonotypes between healthy human individuals. Generated by immunoSEQ multiplex PCR, the TCRdb table keeps only in-frame clones and is missing some. This sample yields approximately 470,000 clones, of which 81% are seen a single time; roughly 13% belongs to the top ten. The sequenced material came from PBMCs. The receptors were gathered from a woman between 40 and 50 years old in good health. Some clones in this sample may be carry-over from other donors' samples.

This clone was picked up one time. Other DNA sequences in the sample encode the same CDR3. The chain is built from TRBV2 and TRBJ1-3; 7 bases are a match to TRBD1. This CDR3 comprises 14 residues. Losses at the gene ends were 6 bases for V and 3 bases for J; bases not matched to a gene: 5. The germline gives CDR1 SNHLY, CDR2 FYNNEI. The CDR3 spells CASRRQGGGNTIYF. CDR3 coding DNA: TGTGCCAGCAGGCGACAGGGAGGTGGAAACACCATATATTTT.

The chain employs TRBV4-2 and TRBJ2-1; maybe TRBD2 (5 bases). The CDR3 runs to 15 residues. V gave up 0 bases and J gave up 5 bases, with 11 bases separating them. The V gene's germline CDR1 is LGHNA and CDR2 YNFKEQ. The CDR3 DNA is TGTGCCAGCAGCCAAGATTTGGGAGAAAACAATGAGCAGTTCTTC. This encodes CASSQDLGENNEQFF.

The genes are TRBV7-2 and TRBJ2-7; TRBD2 matches 9 bases. Germline lookup yields CDR1 SGHTA and CDR2 FQGNSA. V was pared by 5 bases and J by 4 bases, with 6 bases of the junction left unmatched. The CDR3 spans 14 residues. Written as DNA, the CDR3 is TGTGCCAGCAGCATTAGCGGGAGTACGTACGAGCAGTACTTC. Translating gives CASSISGSTYEQYF.

This clone was observed once. The V and J genes are TRBV28 and TRBJ1-2; D is possibly TRBD1 (5 bases). V dropped 6 bases and J dropped 4 bases, with 18 bases sitting between them. The germline V gene encodes CDR1 MDHEN and CDR2 SYDVKM. This CDR3 has 15 amino acids. CDR3 DNA sequence: TGTGCCAGCAGAGCTCAGGGATGGGGCCTCTATGGCTACACCTTC. Translating gives CASRAQGWGLYGYTF.

This clone showed up just once. The chain uses TRBV5-1 and TRBJ2-7, with 12 nucleotides matching TRBD2. Germline V CDR1 and CDR2: SGHRS, YFSETQ. CDR3 length: 16 amino acids. The ends lost 2 bases at V and 0 bases at J; junction bases unmatched: 3. CDR3 residues: CASSFLAGGSSYEQYF. Here the CDR3 DNA reads TGCGCCAGCAGCTTTCTAGCGGGAGGGAGCTCCTACGAGCAGTACTTC.

The chain links TRBV2 to TRBJ1-2; D is uncertain. The CDR3 totals 15 residues. Germline-derived CDR1 and CDR2 are SNHLY and FYNNEI. The V and J ends lost 5 bases and 0 bases respectively, with 13 bases between them. The CDR3 coding sequence is TGTGCCAGCAGTCAGAGGGCGGCTACTAACTATGGCTACACCTTC. Encoded protein: CASSQRAATNYGYTF.

The chain recombines TRBV11-2 with TRBJ2-5, with 11 positions matching TRBD2. The CDR3 runs 16 residues. CDR1 is SGHAT, CDR2 FQNNGV, per germline. Losses at the gene ends were 4 bases for V and 5 bases for J; bases not matched to a gene: 9. This chain's CDR3 is CASSSQFSGRAETQYF. Written as DNA, the CDR3 is TGTGCCAGCAGCTCCCAATTTAGCGGGAGGGCTGAGACCCAGTACTTC.

The chain's CDR3 is CASSPGSYNEQFF. CDR3 nucleotide sequence: TGTGCCAGCAGCCCAGGTTCCTACAATGAGCAGTTCTTC. The V and J genes are TRBV11-3 and TRBJ2-1; no clear D gene. Germline values: CDR1 SGHNT, CDR2 YENEEA. V lost 5 bases and J 1 base, leaving 6 bases between the germline ends. The CDR3 sequence is 13 residues long.

The rearrangement uses TRBV29-1 and TRBJ1-1; 8 bases line up with TRBD1. Trimming at V came to 7 bases and at J to 1 base, leaving 8 bases not matched to a gene. Germline lookup yields CDR1 SQVTM and CDR2 ANQGSEA. This CDR3 comprises 14 residues. The CDR3 is CSAGQGPTNTEAFF. DNA of the CDR3: TGCAGCGCTGGACAGGGCCCGACGAACACTGAAGCTTTCTTT.

The chain carries TRBV5-5 and TRBJ1-1, with TRBD1 matching 8 bases. The CDR3 runs to 17 residues. Germline CDR1 and CDR2: SGHKS and YYEKEE (reference sequence). V shed 3 bases, J shed 0 bases, and the junction held 10 bases outside the gene matches. This chain's CDR3 is CASSSPGGKGMNTEAFF. Written as DNA, the CDR3 is TGTGCCAGCAGCTCCCCAGGGGGCAAGGGGATGAACACTGAAGCTTTCTTT.

As to this clone: A clone one base away is much larger, so this may be a read error. This sequence joins TRBV5-4 and TRBJ2-3; D is possibly TRBD1 (6 bases). This CDR3 spans 16 amino acids. Germline V gene sequence: CDR1 SGHNT, CDR2 YYREEE (reference sequence). CDR3 amino acids: CASSSRKQGVTDTQCF. CDR3 coding DNA: TGTGCCAGCAGCTCGCGGAAACAGGGAGTCACAGATACGCAGTGTTTT.

CDR3 nucleotides: TGCGCCAGCAGCCCCGGAGGTGGCATCTCCTACGAGCAGTACTTC. It codes for CASSPGGGISYEQYF. V usage is TRBV4-1 and J usage is TRBJ2-5, with D possibly TRBD2 on 5 matching bases. The end of the DNA aligns better with TRBJ2-7, so the J call may be wrong. CDR1 and CDR2 (germline): MGHRA, YSYEKL. The CDR3 contains 15 residues.

Details on this clone: A far larger clone is only one base removed, so a read error is likely. In this CDR3 the conserved last residue, phenylalanine or tryptophan, is missing, so a read error is likely. This rearrangement joins TRBV28 to TRBJ2-7; D ambiguous. The CDR3 is made up of 11 amino acids. V gave up 10 bases and J gave up 3 bases, with 10 bases separating them. CDR1 MDHEN and CDR2 SYDVKM come from the germline V gene. CDR3 nucleotide sequence: TGTGCCACCCAAGCCCGCTACGAGCAGTACTTA. Translation gives CATQARYEQYL.

The gene calls are TRBV29-1 and TRBJ1-1, with D perhaps matching TRBD1 (5 bases). Germline CDR1 SQVTM, CDR2 ANQGSEA. The germline V and J ends were trimmed by 7 bases and 0 bases, with 12 bases remaining between them. CDR3 length: 13 residues. CDR3 nucleotides: TGCAGCGGCAGGGTGGAAATGAACACTGAAGCTTTCTTT. It translates to CSGRVEMNTEAFF.

This clone was observed once. V and J are TRBV30 and TRBJ1-5, with 7 nucleotides matching TRBD1. In germline, CDR1 is GTSNPN, CDR2 SVGIG (reference sequence). The CDR3 is made up of 15 amino acids. After removal of 0 bases from V and 5 bases from J, the junction contained 7 bases not matched to a gene. The CDR3 sequence is CAWSVGTAGHQPQHF. CDR3 coding DNA: TGTGCCTGGAGTGTAGGGACAGCAGGACATCAGCCCCAGCATTTT.

J is TRBJ2-3 and V is TRBV7-2; TRBD2 might be the D (5 bases). V lost 5 bases and J 2 bases, leaving 14 bases between the germline ends. Germline CDR1 is SGHTA and CDR2 is FQGNSA. This CDR3 region has 15 residues. CDR3 in DNA: TGTGCCAGCAGCCAACTAGAACAAAACACAGATACGCAGTATTTT. Translation: CASSQLEQNTDTQYF.

This chain links TRBV27 with TRBJ2-7; D tentatively reads TRBD1 or TRBD2 (5 bases each). Per the germline V gene, CDR1 is MNHEY and CDR2 is SMNVEV (reference sequence). The V and J ends lost 4 bases and 5 bases respectively, with 18 bases between them. The CDR3 extends over 15 amino acids. The chain's CDR3 is CASSSLGSWDHEQYF. CDR3 DNA: TGTGCCAGCAGTTCCCTGGGGAGTTGGGACCACGAGCAGTACTTC.